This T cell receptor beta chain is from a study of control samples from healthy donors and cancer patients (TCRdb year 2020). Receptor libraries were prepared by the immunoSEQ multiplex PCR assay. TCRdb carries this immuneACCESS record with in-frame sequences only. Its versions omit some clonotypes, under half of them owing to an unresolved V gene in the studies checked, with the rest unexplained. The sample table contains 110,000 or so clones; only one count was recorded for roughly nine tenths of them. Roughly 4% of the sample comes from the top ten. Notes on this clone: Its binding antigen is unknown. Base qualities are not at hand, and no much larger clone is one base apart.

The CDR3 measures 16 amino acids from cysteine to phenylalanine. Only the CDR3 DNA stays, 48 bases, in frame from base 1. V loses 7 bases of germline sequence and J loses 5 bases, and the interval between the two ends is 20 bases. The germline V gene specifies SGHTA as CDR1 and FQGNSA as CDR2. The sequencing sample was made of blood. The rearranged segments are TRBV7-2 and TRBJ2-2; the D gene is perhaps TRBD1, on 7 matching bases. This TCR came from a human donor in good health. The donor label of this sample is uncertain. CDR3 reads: CASTQSDRRVTGELFF. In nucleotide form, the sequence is TGTGCCAGCACTCAATCGGACAGGAGGGTTACCGGGGAGCTGTTTTTT.